This is a list of T cell receptor beta chains from one sample in a study of beta chain features in type 1 diabetes. Generated by immunoSEQ multiplex PCR, the TCRdb table keeps only in-frame clones and is missing some. The data show fewer than 350,000 clones, around a fifth seen once. Sequencing was done on a sample of naive CD4+ T cells from blood. The receptor set was obtained from a woman aged 18-30 years in good health. CDR3s leave out the opening cysteine and the closing phenylalanine or tryptophan. Each record gives: CDR3 protein, V gene.

ASSELDAGDTEAF,TRBV25-1
ASSFDRGGYT,TRBV5-8
ASSPRRVSYEQY,TRBV7-2
ASSQVLGAGGLQETQY,TRBV4-3
ASSVYGGARETQY,TRBV9
ASRSGQSLSGANVLT,TRBV28
ASSLASPIGETQY,TRBV5-1
AWSPQAGGYEQY,TRBV30
ASCPGGLYQETQY,TRBV5-1
ASSQWDRGGETQY,TRBV14
ASSLTRDRGYGGYT,TRBV7-2
ASSSPSEQY,TRBV11-2
AWGRGFQPQH,TRBV30
AWSWGMGRATGYT,TRBV30
ASSQTRGGETQY,TRBV4-1
ASSIRQLAKNIQY,TRBV11-2
ASSRDRQNEQF,TRBV5-4
ASRSATNYGYT,TRBV4-1
ASSLGLAAVEQY,TRBV11-2
AISSLAGQETQY,TRBV6-1
ASSVLAGSYNEQF,TRBV5-1
ASNPWTENTGELF,TRBV5-1
ACPRGPTNEKLF,TRBV30
ASSEPGQGNYGYT,TRBV6-1
ASSLLENTEAF,TRBV7-9
ASRGQGDRGGY,TRBV23-1
ASSERGGELF,TRBV2
ASGPPSSGEETQY,TRBV12-5
ASSFLQGAGGYT,TRBV27
ASSRGGQGIDSPLH,TRBV4-1
ASSLARQADRQPQH,TRBV5-6
ASSPKGAGGNEQF,TRBV4-1
ASSIRLAFSTDTQY,TRBV7-2
ASGSRTSGRVQQY,TRBV27
ASSLGQASYNEQF,TRBV5-1
ASTRTSGYYEQY,TRBV6-5
ASSTRQGQPQH,TRBV7-8
ASRSGTGDWMTEAF,TRBV5-1
AWSRTGAEYEQY,TRBV30
ASSSGQGAETQY,TRBV2
AWSRPLAEISSTDTQY,TRBV30
SVGGGAGSGANVLT,TRBV29-1
ASSWGVTRNFYEQY,TRBV5-1
ASSARTGARDGYT,TRBV7-2
AWRGTGLILNYGYT,TRBV30
ASSRVPVAKNIQY,TRBV19
ASSPRTSLGDTQY,TRBV5-4
ASSRTLEVEF,TRBV5-6
SGDGGGTGTGGAGANVLT,TRBV29-1
ASSLARGARQEQPQH,TRBV7-9
ASTAGGSFDEQF,TRBV2
ASSELENYRGSSYEQY,TRBV25-1